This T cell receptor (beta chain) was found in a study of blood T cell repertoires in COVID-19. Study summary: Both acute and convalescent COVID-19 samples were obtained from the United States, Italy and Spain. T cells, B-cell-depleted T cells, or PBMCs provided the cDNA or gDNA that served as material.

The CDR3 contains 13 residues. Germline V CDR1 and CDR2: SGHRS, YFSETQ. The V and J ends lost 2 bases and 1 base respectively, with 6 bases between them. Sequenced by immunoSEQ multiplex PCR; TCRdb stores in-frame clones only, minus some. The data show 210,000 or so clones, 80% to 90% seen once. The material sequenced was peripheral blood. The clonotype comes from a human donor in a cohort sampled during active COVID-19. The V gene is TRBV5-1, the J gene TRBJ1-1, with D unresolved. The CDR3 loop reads CASSFKANTEAFF. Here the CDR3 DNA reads TGCGCCAGCAGCTTCAAAGCGAACACTGAAGCTTTCTTT.